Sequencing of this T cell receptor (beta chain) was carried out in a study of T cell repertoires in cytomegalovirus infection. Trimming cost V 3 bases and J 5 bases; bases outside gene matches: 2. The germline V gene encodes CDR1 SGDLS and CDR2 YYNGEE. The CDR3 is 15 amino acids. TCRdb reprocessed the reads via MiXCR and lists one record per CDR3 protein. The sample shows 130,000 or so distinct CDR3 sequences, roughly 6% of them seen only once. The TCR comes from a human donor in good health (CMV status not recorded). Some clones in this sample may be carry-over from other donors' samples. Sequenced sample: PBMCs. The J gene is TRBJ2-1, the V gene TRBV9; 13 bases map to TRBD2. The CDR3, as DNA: TGTGCCAGCAGCGAGGGACTAGCGGGAAACAATGAGCAGTTCTTC. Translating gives CASSEGLAGNNEQFF.